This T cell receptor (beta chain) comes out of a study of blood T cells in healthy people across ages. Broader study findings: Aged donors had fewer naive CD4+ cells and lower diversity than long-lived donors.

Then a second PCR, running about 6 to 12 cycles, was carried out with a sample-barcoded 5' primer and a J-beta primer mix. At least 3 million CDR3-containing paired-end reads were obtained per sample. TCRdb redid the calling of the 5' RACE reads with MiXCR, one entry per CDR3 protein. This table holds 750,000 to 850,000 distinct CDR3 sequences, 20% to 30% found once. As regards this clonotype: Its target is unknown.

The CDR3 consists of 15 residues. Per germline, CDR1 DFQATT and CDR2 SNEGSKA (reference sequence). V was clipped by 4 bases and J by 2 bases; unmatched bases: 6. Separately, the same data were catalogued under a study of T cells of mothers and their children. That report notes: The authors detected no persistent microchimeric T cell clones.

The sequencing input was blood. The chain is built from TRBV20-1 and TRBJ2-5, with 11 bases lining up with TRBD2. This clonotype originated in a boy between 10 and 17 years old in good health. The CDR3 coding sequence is TGCAGTGCTACCCCGGGACTAGCGGATCAAGAGACCCAGTACTTC. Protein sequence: CSATPGLADQETQYF.